This TCR beta chain was documented in a study of CD8 T cells in Susac syndrome. The multiple sclerosis controls comprised treatment-naive patients whose relapsing-remitting disease was stable or active. RNA, at about 0.45 to 1 ug, was reverse transcribed with random hexamers. MiXCR, run by TCRdb on the immunoSEQ multiplex PCR reads, gives a single entry per CDR3 protein. The sample includes roughly 180,000 distinct CDR3 sequences, roughly 92% seen only once; the top ten take approximately 0.09%. The sequence was obtained from a human donor with multiple sclerosis. Sequencing used CD4+ T cells from PBMCs.

The CDR3 is CATETSDSKRTQYF. CDR3 DNA: TGTGCCACCGAGACTAGCGACTCCAAGAGAACCCAGTACTTC. V and J are TRBV28 and TRBJ2-5; 8 nucleotides agree with TRBD2. Germline CDR1 MDHEN, CDR2 SYDVKM. The length of the CDR3 is 14 residues. The trim removed 10 bases at V and 8 bases at J, leaving 15 bases unmatched.